These 5 T cell receptor beta chains originate from one sample sequenced in a study of identical twins. TCRdb re-derived calls from the 5' RACE reads in MiXCR, one entry per CDR3 protein. This table holds fewer than 650,000 distinct CDR3 sequences, about 7.1% found once. The same data also went into a second study, on yellow fever vaccine responses in identical twins.

The specimen sequenced was PBMCs. The receptor source for this set is a woman aged 18-35 years in good health.

As DNA, the CDR3 is TGTGCCAGCAGTCATCAGGGAAACCCTGAAGCTTTCTTT. Protein: CASSHQGNPEAFF. The chain carries TRBV6-6 and TRBJ1-1; tentative D call: TRBD1 (5 bases). The CDR3 covers 13 residues. Looked up from germline, CDR1 is MNHNY and CDR2 is SVGAGI (reference sequence). Trimming took off 5 bases at V and 6 bases at J, with 13 bases between the two ends.

This clonotype was observed a few times. This chain joins TRBV20-1 and TRBJ2-7; TRBD2 aligns across 9 bases. V was clipped by 6 bases and J by 4 bases; unmatched bases: 13. The CDR3 consists of 15 residues. CDR1 and CDR2 from the germline V gene are DFQATT and SNEGSKA (reference sequence). CDR3 DNA sequence: TGCAGTGCAGCGAAGGGGCGGGAGGGCCTTTACGAGCAGTACTTC. It encodes CSAAKGREGLYEQYF.

This clonotype was found many times. The chain combines TRBV6-4 with TRBJ2-7, with D uncertain. Germline values: CDR1 MRHNA, CDR2 SNTAGT. The CDR3 loop spans 14 amino acids. V lost 4 bases to trimming and J lost 0 bases, with 10 bases between them. The CDR3 loop is CASSARFSSYEQYV. The CDR3 region has the DNA TGTGCCAGCAGTGCCAGATTCAGCTCCTACGAGCAGTACGTC.

This clonotype was seen at least ten times. The chain recombines TRBV28 with TRBJ2-1; 9 positions agree with TRBD1. After removal of 7 bases from V and 8 bases from J, the junction contained 9 bases not matched to a gene. Germline values: CDR1 MDHEN, CDR2 SYDVKM. This CDR3 has 14 amino acids. This chain's CDR3 is CASTGTGWGYEQFF. The CDR3 region has the DNA TGTGCCAGCACCGGGACAGGGTGGGGATATGAGCAGTTCTTC. The whole variable domain, filled in from reference TRBV28 and TRBJ2-1, reads DVKVTQSSRYLVKRTGEKVFLECVQDMDHENMFWYRQDPGLGLRLIYFSYDVKMKEKGDIPEGYSVSREKKERFSLILESASTNQTSMYLCASTGTGWGYEQFFGPGTRLTVL.

At least ten counts were recorded for this clonotype. V and J are TRBV24-1 and TRBJ1-4; the D gene is possibly TRBD1 (5 bases). Germline assignment: CDR1 KGHDR and CDR2 SFDVKD. V shed 2 bases and J shed 10 bases, with 22 bases lying between them. The CDR3 runs to 17 residues. CDR3 residues: CATSDSAGAGHLGKLFF. In DNA, the CDR3 is TGTGCCACCAGTGATTCGGCCGGGGCAGGGCACTTGGGAAAACTGTTTTTT.